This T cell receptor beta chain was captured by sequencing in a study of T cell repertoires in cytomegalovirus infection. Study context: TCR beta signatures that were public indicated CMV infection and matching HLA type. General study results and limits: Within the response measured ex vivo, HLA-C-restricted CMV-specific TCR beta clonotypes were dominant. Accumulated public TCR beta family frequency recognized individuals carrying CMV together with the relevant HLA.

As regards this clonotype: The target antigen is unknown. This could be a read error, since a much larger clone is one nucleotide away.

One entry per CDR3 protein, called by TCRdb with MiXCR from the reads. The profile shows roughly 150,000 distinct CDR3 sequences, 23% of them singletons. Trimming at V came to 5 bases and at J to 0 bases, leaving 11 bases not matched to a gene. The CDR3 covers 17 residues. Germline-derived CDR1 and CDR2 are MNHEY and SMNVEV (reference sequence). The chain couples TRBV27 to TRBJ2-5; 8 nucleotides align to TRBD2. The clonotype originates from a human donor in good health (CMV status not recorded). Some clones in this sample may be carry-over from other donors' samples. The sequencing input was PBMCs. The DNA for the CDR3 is TGTGCCAGCAGTGCCCGGGACGGGGGGGTGAACCAAGAGACCCAGTACTTC. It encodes CASSARDGGVNQETQYF.